These T cell receptor beta chains were read from a single sample in a study of T cell repertoires in cytomegalovirus infection. TCRdb called the reads again in MiXCR, with one record for every CDR3 protein. The sample carries roughly 860,000 distinct CDR3 sequences, around a third recorded once. No antigen has been identified for these receptors. The input for sequencing was cultured CD8+ T cells from PBMCs, taken from culture after CMV antigen stimulation. Receptor source: a human donor in good health (CMV status not recorded). Some clones in this sample may be carry-over from other donors' samples. CDR3s include the opening cysteine and the closing phenylalanine or tryptophan.

>16|TRBV4-1|TRBJ2-2
CASSQTGPVGTGELFF
>16|TRBV29-1|TRBJ2-7
CSVEDRLGGNSYEQYF
>16|TRBV7-8|TRBJ2-1
CASSPLLGSGGDEQFF
>13|TRBV7-2|TRBJ2-1
CASSLPTGKEQFF
>14|TRBV18|TRBJ2-5
CASSPPGFQETQYF
>16|TRBV7-8|TRBJ2-3
CASRDYRASSTDTQYF
>14|TRBV10-3|TRBJ1-1
CAISDPTVPTEAFF
>14|TRBV19|TRBJ2-7
CASSTAGTDYEQYF
>14|TRBV19|TRBJ1-5
CASSIAGNGQPQHF
>13|TRBV6-6|TRBJ1-1
CASSKAGDLEAFF
>13|TRBV6-6|TRBJ1-2
CASSSLDRMGYTF
>17|TRBV14|TRBJ1-3
CASSQWTGLSPGNTIYF
>14|TRBV7-8|TRBJ1-1
CASSLTSMDTEAFF
>14|TRBV12-3/TRBV12-4|TRBJ2-7
CASSAPARGHEQYF
>15|TRBV2|TRBJ2-3
CASSESAVPTDTQYF
>15|TRBV7-6|TRBJ2-7
CASSLEQTAPYEQYF
>16|TRBV27|TRBJ2-3
CASSFLAGPSTDTQYF
>15|TRBV7-6|TRBJ2-3
CASSPTGNPHDTQYF
>13|TRBV4-1|TRBJ2-7
CASSQDRDDEQYF
>15|TRBV6-8|TRBJ2-5
CASRTGTERGETQYF